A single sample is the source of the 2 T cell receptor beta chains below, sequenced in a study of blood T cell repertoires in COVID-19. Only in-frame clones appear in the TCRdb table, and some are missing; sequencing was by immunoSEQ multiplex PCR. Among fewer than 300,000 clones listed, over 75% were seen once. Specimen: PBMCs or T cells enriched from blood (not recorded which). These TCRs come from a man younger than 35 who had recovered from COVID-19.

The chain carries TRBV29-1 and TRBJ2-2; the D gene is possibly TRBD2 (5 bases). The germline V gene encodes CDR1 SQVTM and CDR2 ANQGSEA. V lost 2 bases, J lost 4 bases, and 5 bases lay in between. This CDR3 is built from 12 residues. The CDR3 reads CSVELATGELFF. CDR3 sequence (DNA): TGCAGCGTTGAACTAGCCACCGGGGAGCTGTTTTTT.

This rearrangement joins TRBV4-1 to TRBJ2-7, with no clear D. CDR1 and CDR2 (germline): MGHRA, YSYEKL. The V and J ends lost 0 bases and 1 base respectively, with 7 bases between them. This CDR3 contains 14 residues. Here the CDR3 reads CASSQDPGSYEQYF. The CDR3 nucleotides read TGCGCCAGCAGCCAAGACCCCGGTTCCTACGAGCAGTACTTC.